The sequence of this T cell receptor (beta chain) was determined in a study of T cells in Graves' hyperthyroidism and ophthalmopathy. Across the study: Blood was drawn when the patient was first diagnosed and still untreated.

Concerning this clonotype itself: The antigen remains unidentified. One base away lies a much larger clone, so this may be a sequencing read error.

The TCR beta CDR3 regions underwent amplification using RNA transcripts as the source. The HTBI set primed first-round TCR CDR3 RT-PCR. Each CDR3 protein is one row after TCRdb ran MiXCR on the multiplex PCR reads. This sample has around 450,000 distinct CDR3 sequences, with 12% to 15% found just once. Clinical symptoms, serum thyroxine and TRAb, thyroid ultrasound and orbital computed tomography together formed the diagnostic basis. This CDR3 contains 12 residues. V lost 5 bases and J lost 0, with 4 bases in between. Overall study results and limits: With a median lead of approximately 6 months before onset, the model predicted ophthalmopathy. Most clonotypes expanded in thyroid above 0.001 were likewise present in blood.

The chain carries TRBV12-3 or TRBV12-4 and TRBJ2-5; D is uncertain. This sequence originates from a woman between 18 and 30 years old with Graves' hyperthyroidism. Sequencing was done on a sample of blood. The DNA of the CDR3 is TGTGCCAGCAGTGCCTACCAAGAGACCCAGTACTTC. It codes for CASSAYQETQYF.